Listed below are T cell receptor delta chains from one sample, sequenced in a study of gamma-delta T cells after stem cell transplantation. TCRdb re-identified clones in the RT-PCR reads via CATT. The table includes about 3,500 delta-chain clones, about 12% detected once. Input material: gamma-delta T cells. These receptor sequences come from a human donor. It is not recorded whose cells these are; they may come from a transplant donor. CDR3s include the opening cysteine and the closing phenylalanine or tryptophan. D genes are given only for firm matches. Clone size is shown for a subset of rows, as once, few, many or a class of expanded clone.

abundance: few; v_gene: TRDV2; j_gene: TRDJ1; d_gene: -; CDR3aa: CACDGGEPLTDKLIF; CDR3nt: TGTGCCTGTGACGGCGGCGAGCCACTCACCGATAAACTCATCTTT
abundance: -; v_gene: TRDV1; j_gene: TRDJ1; d_gene: TRDD3; CDR3aa: CALGELALAGGYGSLDKLIF; CDR3nt: TGTGCTCTTGGGGAACTTGCCCTAGCTGGGGGATACGGGTCCCTCGATAAACTCATCTTT
abundance: few; v_gene: TRAV29/DV5; j_gene: TRDJ2; d_gene: -; CDR3aa: CAAGVPVQLLTAQLFF; CDR3nt: TGTGCAGCAGGAGTCCCGGTACAGCTACTTACAGCACAACTCTTCTTT
abundance: few; v_gene: TRDV1; j_gene: TRDJ1; d_gene: -; CDR3aa: CALGDAIPAGRSDTDKLIF; CDR3nt: TGTGCTCTTGGGGATGCGATTCCTGCGGGGAGGAGTGACACCGATAAACTCATCTTT
abundance: large; v_gene: TRDV1; j_gene: TRDJ2; d_gene: -; CDR3aa: CALGELMANRDLTAQLFF; CDR3nt: TGTGCTCTTGGGGAACTAATGGCGAACCGGGACTTGACAGCACAACTCTTCTTT
abundance: -; v_gene: TRDV1; j_gene: TRDJ1; d_gene: TRDD3; CDR3aa: CALGDMETGGSPSGTTDKLIF; CDR3nt: TGTGCTCTTGGGGATATGGAGACTGGGGGGTCTCCCTCGGGGACCACCGATAAACTCATCTTT
abundance: few; v_gene: TRDV1; j_gene: TRDJ1; d_gene: TRDD3; CDR3aa: CALGELLAIPTLCTGGYARCDDKLIF; CDR3nt: TGTGCTCTTGGGGAACTCTTAGCAATTCCTACGCTTTGTACTGGGGGATACGCTAGATGCGACGATAAACTCATCTTT
abundance: medium-sized; v_gene: TRDV3; j_gene: TRDJ1; d_gene: -; CDR3aa: CAFLLSHTDKLIF; CDR3nt: TGTGCCTTTCTCCTCTCCCACACCGATAAACTCATCTTT
abundance: -; v_gene: TRDV1; j_gene: TRDJ1; d_gene: -; CDR3aa: CALGEGGDITFTDKLIF; CDR3nt: TGTGCTCTTGGGGAAGGGGGGGACATCACCTTTACCGATAAACTCATCTTT
abundance: -; v_gene: TRDV3; j_gene: TRDJ3; d_gene: -; CDR3aa: CAFPRGGLNWDTRQMFF; CDR3nt: TGTGCCTTTCCCCGCGGGGGTCTTAACTGGGACACCCGACAGATGTTTTTC
abundance: medium-sized; v_gene: TRDV2; j_gene: TRDJ1; d_gene: TRDD3; CDR3aa: CACDFTGGPLSLWKLIF; CDR3nt: TGTGCCTGTGACTTCACTGGGGGGCCCTTAAGCCTTTGGAAACTCATCTTT
abundance: few; v_gene: TRDV2; j_gene: TRDJ1; d_gene: -; CDR3aa: CACDTGVAWGTDKLIF; CDR3nt: TGTGCCTGTGACACCGGTGTAGCTTGGGGGACCGATAAACTCATCTTT
abundance: medium-sized; v_gene: TRDV3; j_gene: TRDJ1; d_gene: TRDD3; CDR3aa: CAFLRASGGYADKLIF; CDR3nt: TGTGCCTTCCTTCGAGCCTCTGGGGGATACGCCGATAAACTCATCTTT
abundance: medium-sized; v_gene: TRAV29/DV5; j_gene: TRDJ1; d_gene: TRDD3; CDR3aa: CAARTSLTGGYEGDKLIF; CDR3nt: TGTGCAGCAAGAACTTCCCTTACTGGGGGATATGAAGGCGATAAACTCATCTTT
abundance: -; v_gene: TRDV1; j_gene: TRDJ1; d_gene: TRDD3; CDR3aa: CALGDYSYWGINTDKLIF; CDR3nt: TGTGCTCTTGGGGATTACTCTTACTGGGGGATAAACACCGATAAACTCATCTTT
abundance: few; v_gene: TRDV3; j_gene: TRDJ1; d_gene: TRDD3; CDR3aa: CAFLISLLGDGTDKLIF; CDR3nt: TGTGCCTTTCTTATTAGCCTACTGGGGGATGGGACCGATAAACTCATCTTT
abundance: medium-sized; v_gene: TRAV29/DV5; j_gene: TRDJ1; d_gene: -; CDR3aa: CAASYLPWGTPPRDKLIF; CDR3nt: TGTGCAGCAAGCTACCTTCCGTGGGGGACACCTCCCCGCGATAAACTCATCTTT
abundance: -; v_gene: TRDV1; j_gene: TRDJ1; d_gene: -; CDR3aa: CALGESVRGRPYANKLIF; CDR3nt: TGTGCTCTTGGGGAATCAGTACGAGGGCGTCCGTATGCCAATAAACTCATCTTT
abundance: large; v_gene: TRDV2; j_gene: TRDJ1; d_gene: -; CDR3aa: CACDIMGDTDKLIF; CDR3nt: TGTGCCTGTGACATAATGGGCGACACCGATAAACTCATCTTT
abundance: medium-sized; v_gene: TRDV1; j_gene: TRDJ1; d_gene: TRDD3; CDR3aa: CALGELRYWGHYTDKLIF; CDR3nt: TGTGCTCTTGGGGAACTGAGGTACTGGGGACACTACACCGATAAACTCATCTTT
abundance: large; v_gene: TRAV29/DV5; j_gene: TRDJ1; d_gene: TRDD3; CDR3aa: CAASAGSYNRNWGIAPELIF; CDR3nt: TGTGCAGCAAGCGCGGGTTCTTATAACCGAAACTGGGGGATAGCGCCAGAACTCATCTTT
abundance: few; v_gene: TRDV1; j_gene: TRDJ1; d_gene: -; CDR3aa: CALRYSPPSYLNEVGIGATDGDKLIF; CDR3nt: TGTGCTCTTCGCTATTCCCCCCCCTCCTACCTAAACGAAGTAGGGATAGGGGCCACCGATGGCGATAAACTCATCTTT
abundance: few; v_gene: TRDV1; j_gene: TRDJ1; d_gene: TRDD3; CDR3aa: CALGELGGIRFDKLIF; CDR3nt: TGTGCTCTTGGGGAACTTGGGGGGATACGTTTCGATAAACTCATCTTT
abundance: few; v_gene: TRDV1; j_gene: TRDJ2; d_gene: TRDD3; CDR3aa: CALGEGSNLLLGDTRTAQLFF; CDR3nt: TGTGCTCTTGGGGAGGGGTCGAACCTTTTACTGGGGGATACCCGGACAGCACAACTCTTCTTT
abundance: few; v_gene: TRDV1; j_gene: TRDJ1; d_gene: -; CDR3aa: CALGEPIPPAEYTDKLIF; CDR3nt: TGTGCTCTTGGGGAACCGATACCCCCCGCCGAGTACACCGATAAACTCATCTTT
abundance: few; v_gene: TRDV3; j_gene: TRDJ1; d_gene: TRDD3; CDR3aa: CAFTGRRWPYKGKMGISDKLIF; CDR3nt: TGTGCCTTTACCGGTCGCAGATGGCCATACAAGGGAAAAATGGGGATATCCGATAAACTCATCTTT
abundance: few; v_gene: TRDV1; j_gene: TRDJ2; d_gene: TRDD3; CDR3aa: CALGEQNPTGGYALTAQLFF; CDR3nt: TGTGCTCTTGGGGAACAAAATCCTACTGGGGGATACGCTTTGACAGCACAACTCTTCTTT
abundance: few; v_gene: TRDV1; j_gene: TRDJ2; d_gene: -; CDR3aa: CALGERYVAPTSLGRTAQLFF; CDR3nt: TGTGCTCTTGGGGAACGTTACGTAGCTCCTACGTCACTGGGGCGTACAGCACAACTCTTCTTT
abundance: few; v_gene: TRDV1; j_gene: TRDJ1; d_gene: -; CDR3aa: CALGDPWQQNTDKLIF; CDR3nt: TGTGCTCTTGGGGATCCTTGGCAACAAAACACCGATAAACTCATCTTT
abundance: -; v_gene: TRDV2; j_gene: TRDJ3; d_gene: TRDD3; CDR3aa: CACALWGIRRSWDTRQMFF; CDR3nt: TGTGCCTGTGCTCTCTGGGGGATCAGGCGCTCCTGGGACACCCGACAGATGTTTTTC
abundance: few; v_gene: TRDV3; j_gene: TRDJ1; d_gene: -; CDR3aa: CASRALPHFFTGDPYTDKLIF; CDR3nt: TGTGCCTCCAGGGCCCTTCCCCACTTCTTTACTGGGGACCCTTACACCGATAAACTCATCTTT
abundance: few; v_gene: TRDV1; j_gene: TRDJ1; d_gene: TRDD3; CDR3aa: CALGELGLPLTGGYASTDKLIF; CDR3nt: TGTGCTCTTGGGGAACTAGGACTTCCCCTTACTGGGGGATACGCGAGCACCGATAAACTCATCTTT
abundance: -; v_gene: TRDV1; j_gene: TRDJ1; d_gene: TRDD3; CDR3aa: CALGPLPTGGYGGLIF; CDR3nt: TGTGCTCTTGGACCTCTACCCACTGGGGGATACGGCGGACTCATCTTT
abundance: few; v_gene: TRAV29/DV5; j_gene: TRDJ2; d_gene: TRDD3; CDR3aa: CAASFVLGDPTAQLFF; CDR3nt: TGTGCAGCAAGCTTCGTACTGGGGGACCCAACAGCACAACTCTTCTTT
abundance: -; v_gene: TRDV1; j_gene: TRDJ1; d_gene: -; CDR3aa: CALGEPGGTYTDKLIF; CDR3nt: TGTGCTCTTGGGGAACCGGGGGGGACCTACACCGATAAACTCATCTTT
abundance: medium-sized; v_gene: TRDV2; j_gene: TRDJ1; d_gene: TRDD3; CDR3aa: CACDTGDKWGIRRGNVDKLIF; CDR3nt: TGTGCCTGTGACACCGGAGATAAGTGGGGGATACGCAGGGGTAATGTCGATAAACTCATCTTT
abundance: -; v_gene: TRAV29/DV5; j_gene: TRDJ1; d_gene: -; CDR3aa: CAASFIPPDSRKYTDRLIF; CDR3nt: TGTGCAGCATCCTTTATTCCGCCCGACTCCCGAAAGTACACCGATAGACTCATCTTT
abundance: -; v_gene: TRDV1; j_gene: TRDJ2; d_gene: -; CDR3aa: CALGELRNYGTIALTAQLFF; CDR3nt: TGTGCTCTTGGGGAACTCCGAAACTACGGAACCATTGCTTTGACAGCACAACTCTTCTTT